Given below is one T cell receptor beta chain in context. The identical CDR3 is also encoded by other nucleotide sequences in the sample. Per the original methods: The authors estimated nucleated cell counts from reference gene primer amplification. Here immunoSEQ multiplex PCR was the method, and the copy in TCRdb shows in-frame clones only, minus some. That table gives V, J and clone size, and the DNA gave D and trimming. The sample contains 310,000 or so clones, 87% of which appear only once. Study members were between roughly 18 and 100 years old and lived in some 22 US regions. Two negative PCRs, clearance, or symptom resolution were required of recovered Cohort 3 donors. The data are from a study of blood T cell repertoires in COVID-19. Germline trimming cut 5 bases from V and 6 bases from J; bases unmatched to any gene: 0. The germline V gene encodes CDR1 SNHLY and CDR2 FYNNEI. This CDR3 region has 12 residues.

This chain joins TRBV2 and TRBJ2-2; 7 positions agree with TRBD1. Input material: PBMCs or T cells enriched from blood (not recorded which). The TCR was taken from a woman aged 35 to 49 who had recovered from COVID-19. The CDR3, as DNA: TGTGCCAGCAGTCAGGGGGCCGGGGAGCTGTTTTTT. Amino acid sequence: CASSQGAGELFF. The variable domain in full, completed from reference TRBV2 and TRBJ2-2, reads EPEVTQTPSHQVTQMGQEVILRCVPISNHLYFYWYRQILGQKVEFLVSFYNNEISEKSEIFDDQFSVERPDGSNFTLKIRSTKLEDSAMYFCASSQGAGELFFGEGSRLTVL.